Below, 22 T cell receptor beta chains from the same sample are listed, as sequenced in a study of long-term antiretroviral therapy in people with HIV. Sequencing used immunoSEQ v3.0 at survey level. Libraries were prepared by immunoSEQ multiplex PCR; TCRdb keeps only in-frame clonotypes and omits some of them. This table holds tens of thousands of clones, around 88% found once. The sample was unsorted PBMCs, taken around 4.5 years after starting antiretroviral therapy. Receptors originate from a man aged 30 to 45 with HIV.

The CDR3 sequence: CASSELLVGGNTIYF. The CDR3 region has the DNA TGTGCCAGCAGTGAGCTTCTGGTAGGCGGAAACACCATATATTTT. V is TRBV25-1 and J is TRBJ1-3; D call uncertain. The CDR3 consists of 15 residues. The V gene lost 3 bases and the J gene lost 4 bases, with 13 bases spanning the gap. Germline V lookup: CDR1 MGHDK, CDR2 SYGVNS.

The chain has TRBV29-1 and TRBJ2-3; D uncertain. The V end lost 4 bases, the J end lost 0 bases, and 8 bases lay between the germline ends. Germline-derived CDR1 and CDR2 are SQVTM and ANQGSEA. There are 13 residues in the CDR3. CDR3: CSVAGRSTDTQYF. The CDR3 DNA follows: TGCAGCGTTGCTGGACGGAGCACAGATACGCAGTATTTT.

This clone showed up just a few times. This chain joins TRBV7-3 and TRBJ2-7, with D maybe TRBD1 (5 bases). The CDR3 spans 11 residues. Germline V gives CDR1 SGHTA, CDR2 FQGTGA. CDR3 nucleotide sequence: TGTGCATCGGCAGGACACTACGAGCAGTACTTC. Amino acids: CASAGHYEQYF.

The chain uses TRBV7-9 and TRBJ2-1; 9 bases map to TRBD2. Looked up from germline, CDR1 is SEHNR and CDR2 is FQNEAQ (reference sequence). Unmatched junction bases numbered 14, after V lost 4 bases and J lost 10 bases. The CDR3 is made up of 16 amino acids. DNA for the CDR3: TGTGCCAGCAGCTCCGTACTGGAGCGGGGGGCCCGGGAGCAGTTCTTC. It translates to CASSSVLERGAREQFF.

The chain combines TRBV18 with TRBJ1-2; 7 positions match TRBD1. The CDR3 is 15 amino acids. The V gene end was trimmed by 6 bases and the J gene end by 4 bases; junction bases not matched to a gene: 11. Germline V gene sequence: CDR1 KGHSH, CDR2 LQKENI. Here the CDR3 reads CASSTADRPSYGYTF. The CDR3 bases are TGTGCCAGCTCCACCGCGGACAGGCCCTCCTATGGCTACACCTTC.

This rearrangement joins TRBV6-5 to TRBJ1-5, with D perhaps matching TRBD1 (5 bases). This CDR3 has 15 residues. V lost 7 bases and J 0 bases, leaving 13 bases between the germline ends. Germline V gene lookup returns CDR1 MNHEY and CDR2 SVGAGI. In DNA form, the CDR3 reads TGTGCCAGCACTCCAGGGCCGGATAGCAATCAGCCCCAGCATTTT. The encoded protein is CASTPGPDSNQPQHF.

The chain couples TRBV13 to TRBJ1-1; D gene uncertain. Trimming removed 2 bases at V and 7 bases at J, with 5 bases between. Germline V gene sequence: CDR1 PRHDT, CDR2 FYEKMQ (reference sequence). The CDR3 has 11 residues. The CDR3 loop is CASSLLGEAFF. CDR3 sequence (DNA): TGTGCCAGCAGCTTACTCGGTGAAGCTTTCTTT.

This clone appeared once. The rearrangement uses TRBV4-3 and TRBJ2-7; maybe TRBD2 (6 bases). The CDR3 extends over 15 amino acids. The germline V gene has CDR1 LGHNA and CDR2 YSLEER. The V and J ends lost 0 bases and 3 bases respectively, with 12 bases between them. The CDR3 bases are TGCGCCAGCAGCCAAGACCGGGACTCGTTCTACGAGCAGTACTTC. Its protein product is CASSQDRDSFYEQYF.

The genes are TRBV6-5 and TRBJ2-7; D may correspond to TRBD1 or TRBD2 (7 bases each). V was pared by 4 bases and J by 5 bases, with 18 bases between. The CDR3 has 15 residues. CDR1 is MNHEY and CDR2 is SVGAGI in the germline V gene. The CDR3 loop reads CASSSRGGNANEQYF. The DNA for the CDR3 is TGTGCCAGCAGTTCCAGGGGGGGGAATGCCAACGAGCAGTACTTC.

This chain joins TRBV7-2 and TRBJ1-4, with D possibly TRBD1 on 5 matching bases. The CDR3 is 17 amino acids. Trimming left V 4 bases short and J 4 bases short, with 19 bases between. The V gene's germline CDR1 is SGHTA and CDR2 FQGNSA. This chain's CDR3 is CASSSILRGGRNEKLFF. CDR3 coding DNA: TGTGCCAGCAGCTCCATCCTCCGGGGGGGTCGTAATGAAAAACTGTTTTTT. The entire variable domain, with the rest obtained from reference TRBV7-2 and TRBJ1-4, is as follows: GAGVSQSPSNKVTEKGKDVELRCDPISGHTALYWYRQSLGQGLEFLIYFQGNSAPDKSGLPSDRFSAERTGGSVSTLTIQRTQQEDSAVYLCASSSILRGGRNEKLFFGSGTQLSVL.

The V gene is TRBV7-9, the J gene TRBJ2-1; maybe TRBD1 (5 bases). The CDR3 runs 15 residues. Germline CDR1 is SEHNR and CDR2 is FQNEAQ (reference sequence). V lost 6 bases to trimming and J lost 6 bases, with 18 bases between them. CDR3 residues: CASRSGHTLGNEQFF. The DNA for the CDR3 is TGTGCCAGCAGATCAGGACACACATTAGGCAATGAGCAGTTCTTC.

This chain connects TRBV28 to TRBJ2-7; 10 bases align to TRBD1. The germline V gene has CDR1 MDHEN and CDR2 SYDVKM. This CDR3 region has 13 residues. CDR3 loop: CGSSTGGLYEQYF. CDR3 bases: TGTGGGTCGTCGACAGGGGGCTTATACGAGCAGTACTTC.

This chain uses TRBV6-5 with TRBJ1-1, with a tentative D call TRBD1 (5 bases). CDR1 and CDR2 (germline): MNHEY, SVGAGI. The V end lost 5 bases, the J end lost 5 bases, and 15 bases lay between the germline ends. The CDR3 length is 14 residues. The CDR3 loop is CASSRSGTRTEAFF. In DNA form, the CDR3 reads TGTGCCAGCAGTCGATCAGGGACCCGGACTGAAGCTTTCTTT.

The J gene is TRBJ2-7, the V gene TRBV5-6; 14 bases line up with TRBD2. The CDR3 extends over 16 amino acids. The germline gives CDR1 SGHDT, CDR2 YYEEEE. The ends lost 4 bases at V and 6 bases at J; junction bases unmatched: 9. The CDR3 sequence: CASSPGLAGGRGEQYF. CDR3 DNA sequence: TGTGCCAGCAGCCCCGGACTAGCGGGGGGCCGAGGCGAGCAGTACTTC.

The chain has TRBV18 and TRBJ1-1; a possible D gene is TRBD1 (5 bases). Germline V gene lookup returns CDR1 KGHSH and CDR2 LQKENI. There are 13 residues in the CDR3. V was clipped by 2 bases and J by 5 bases, with 9 bases between them. The CDR3 DNA reads as TGTGCCAGCTCACCAGGGGGGTTAACTGAAGCTTTCTTT. Translating it yields CASSPGGLTEAFF.

V is TRBV4-1 and J is TRBJ1-5; no clear D gene. The V gene lost 0 bases and the J gene lost 5 bases, with 8 bases spanning the gap. Germline loops: CDR1 MGHRA, CDR2 YSYEKL. This CDR3 contains 14 residues. CDR3 in amino acids: CASSQESRDQPQHF. In DNA, the CDR3 is TGCGCCAGCAGCCAAGAATCCCGGGATCAGCCCCAGCATTTT.

This chain uses TRBV15 with TRBJ2-7, with D perhaps TRBD1 (5 bases). The germline V and J ends were trimmed by 0 bases and 5 bases, with 14 bases remaining between them. The CDR3 totals 15 residues. Germline V gene data show CDR1 as LNHNV and CDR2 as YYDKDF (reference sequence). In DNA, the CDR3 is TGTGCCACCAGCAGAGAAAGGGGCAGGGTCGACGAGCAGTACTTC. As protein: CATSRERGRVDEQYF. The variable domain in full, with the rest retrieved from reference TRBV15 and TRBJ2-7, is DAMVIQNPRYQVTQFGKPVTLSCSQTLNHNVMYWYQQKSSQAPKLLFHYYDKDFNNEADTPDNFQSRRPNTSFCFLDIRSPGLGDTAMYLCATSRERGRVDEQYFGPGTRLTVT.

J is TRBJ2-7 and V is TRBV6-6, with D perhaps TRBD1 (6 bases). The CDR3 has 13 amino acids. CDR1 MNHNY and CDR2 SVGAGI come from the germline V gene (reference sequence). Trimming removed 4 bases from V and 5 bases from J, with 12 bases in between. This CDR3 reads CASSSGVFDEQYF. The CDR3, as DNA: TGTGCCAGCAGTTCAGGGGTCTTCGACGAGCAGTACTTC.

This chain uses TRBV7-3 with TRBJ1-2; unclear D gene. This CDR3 spans 13 amino acids. With 5 bases removed from V and 0 bases from J, the gap between germline ends came to 7 bases. Germline-derived CDR1 and CDR2 are SGHTA and FQGTGA. The CDR3: CASSPTANYGYTF. The CDR3 nucleotides are TGTGCCAGCAGCCCCACGGCTAACTATGGCTACACCTTC.

This rearrangement joins TRBV5-6 to TRBJ2-3; D gene uncertain. The V end was cut by 0 bases, the J end by 2 bases, with 7 bases between. The CDR3 contains 14 residues. The germline gives CDR1 SGHDT, CDR2 YYEEEE. The CDR3 here is CASSLDRITDTQYF. The CDR3 DNA reads as TGTGCCAGCAGCTTGGATAGAATCACAGATACGCAGTATTTT.

The V and J genes are TRBV6-6 and TRBJ1-1; D call uncertain. The germline CDR1 and CDR2 sequences are MNHNY and SVGAGI (reference sequence). The CDR3 totals 12 residues. The V end lost 4 bases, the J end lost 3 bases, and 6 bases lay between the germline ends. The CDR3 bases are TGTGCCAGCAGTTTAGCGGACACTGAAGCTTTCTTT. This codes for CASSLADTEAFF.

Of note for this clone: Other DNA sequences from this sample encode an identical CDR3 as well. The J gene is TRBJ2-1, the V gene TRBV15; maybe TRBD1 (5 bases). V shed 3 bases and J shed 3 bases, with 12 bases lying between them. CDR1 is LNHNV, CDR2 YYDKDF, per germline (reference sequence). The CDR3 contains 15 residues. CDR3 nucleotide sequence: TGTGCCACCAGCAGGATGCGTGACAGCTACAATGAGCAGTTCTTC. It yields the protein CATSRMRDSYNEQFF.